Each of the 8 T cell receptor beta chains below was sequenced from the same sample in a study of shared clonotypes between healthy human individuals. Some clones are missing from TCRdb's copy, which holds only in-frame ones; the method was immunoSEQ multiplex PCR. The sample has fewer than 400,000 clones; about 74% are singletons. Material: memory CD4+ T cells sorted from blood. Subset meaning: CD45RA-negative fraction. The receptors here all came from a man between 25 and 39 years old in good health.

This rearrangement joins TRBV15 to TRBJ1-3, with D unclear. Germline values: CDR1 LNHNV, CDR2 YYDKDF (reference sequence). V lost 1 base to trimming and J lost 0 bases, with 10 bases between them. This CDR3 has 16 amino acids. CDR3 region: CATSRGRASSGNTIYF. The CDR3 coding sequence is TGTGCCACCAGCAGAGGACGGGCGAGCTCTGGAAACACCATATATTTT.

The chain recombines TRBV28 with TRBJ1-4; tentative D call: TRBD1 (5 bases). Germline assignment: CDR1 MDHEN and CDR2 SYDVKM. The CDR3 runs 15 residues. Trimming cost V 5 bases and J 5 bases, with 15 bases left between them. Written as DNA, the CDR3 is TGTGCCAGCAGTCCGCCCGGGGGTGGGAATGAAAAACTGTTTTTT. Translating it yields CASSPPGGGNEKLFF.

The V and J genes are TRBV19 and TRBJ2-1, with 12 bases that match TRBD2. Germline V gene lookup returns CDR1 LNHDA and CDR2 SQIVND (reference sequence). The CDR3 loop spans 19 amino acids. V shed 5 bases and J 1 base; nucleotides not matched to a gene: 12. The DNA for the CDR3 is TGTGCCAGTAGTTCGCATTGGACTAGCGGGAAGGGATCCTACAATGAGCAGTTCTTC. As protein: CASSSHWTSGKGSYNEQFF.

The chain links TRBV5-4 to TRBJ2-5; TRBD1 matches 10 bases. Per the germline V gene, CDR1 is SGHNT and CDR2 is YYREEE (reference sequence). The CDR3 is 14 amino acids. Trimming took 0 bases from V and 6 from J; bases not matched to a gene: 2. Written as DNA, the CDR3 is TGTGCCAGCAGCTTGGGGGACAGGGGAAAGACCCAGTACTTC. Translating gives CASSLGDRGKTQYF. Combining the CDR3 with reference TRBV5-4 and TRBJ2-5 gives the whole variable domain ETGVTQSPTHLIKTRGQQVTLRCSSQSGHNTVSWYQQALGQGPQFIFQYYREEENGRGNFPPRFSGLQFPNYSSELNVNALELDDSALYLCASSLGDRGKTQYFGPGTRLLVL.

Only a few counts were recorded for this clone. The chain uses TRBV7-6 and TRBJ2-3; D is perhaps TRBD2 (6 bases). Trimming cost V 2 bases and J 2 bases, with 14 bases left between them. This CDR3 has 16 amino acids. Germline V gene sequence: CDR1 SGHVS, CDR2 FNYEAQ. CDR3: CASSLSSAKNTDTQYF. The CDR3 DNA follows: TGTGCCAGCAGCTTATCTAGCGCCAAGAACACAGATACGCAGTATTTT.

The V gene is TRBV28, the J gene TRBJ2-1, with a weak D call TRBD1 (6 bases). V gave up 4 bases and J gave up 4 bases, with 29 bases separating them. Germline values: CDR1 MDHEN, CDR2 SYDVKM. The CDR3 is made up of 20 amino acids. The CDR3 region has the DNA TGTGCCAGCAGTTCCGCTGGGTGGGACACCCTTTATGGTGAATACAATGAGCAGTTCTTC. It specifies CASSSAGWDTLYGEYNEQFF.

The chain combines TRBV6-1 with TRBJ2-1; 8 nucleotides agree with TRBD2. This CDR3 region has 14 residues. The V segment lost 9 bases and the J segment 7 bases; nucleotides outside the gene matches: 11. Germline lookup yields CDR1 MNHNS and CDR2 SASEGT. Here the CDR3 reads CASVTLAAGNEQFF. CDR3 nucleotides: TGTGCCAGTGTTACACTAGCGGCCGGGAATGAGCAGTTCTTC.

This chain connects TRBV4-2 to TRBJ2-7; no reliable D call. Trimming shortened V by 4 bases and J by 3 bases, and 10 bases separated the two germline ends. Per germline, CDR1 LGHNA and CDR2 YNFKEQ. The CDR3 extends over 13 amino acids. The CDR3, as DNA: TGTGCCAGCAGCCGCGACACCGACTACGAGCAGTACTTC. It is translated as CASSRDTDYEQYF.